The rows below give T cell receptor beta chains drawn from one sample of a study of CD8 T cells in ankylosing spondylitis. TCRdb re-called the 5' RACE reads through MiXCR, storing one row per CDR3 protein. Counted here are over 700,000 distinct CDR3 sequences, under 20% occurring once; the ten biggest clones make up 19%. The sample comprised blood, either unsorted or a sorted T cell fraction (not recorded which). These receptors came from a male donor with ankylosing spondylitis. Each CDR3 is given with its conserved first and last residue. Each record gives: CDR3 protein, CDR3 DNA, clone size, J gene, V gene, D gene. The D gene is left open where the match is weak. For some rows the clone size is stated as once, few or many, or as a class when expanded; others skip it.

CDR3: CASSLWEGRTDTQYF; DNA: TGTGCCAGCAGCTTGTGGGAAGGGAGAACAGATACGCAGTATTTT; size: -; J: TRBJ2-3; V: TRBV11-3; D: -
CDR3: CSVDDSSNTGELFF; DNA: TGCAGCGTTGACGACAGCTCGAACACCGGGGAGCTGTTTTTT; size: -; J: TRBJ2-2; V: TRBV29-1; D: -
CDR3: CASSPLRGGSTGELFF; DNA: TGTGCCAGCAGTCCCCTTCGGGGGGGGAGTACCGGGGAGCTGTTTTTT; size: many; J: TRBJ2-2; V: TRBV6-1; D: TRBD2
CDR3: CSAPRSSYEQYF; DNA: TGCAGTGCTCCACGGAGCTCCTACGAGCAGTACTTC; size: -; J: TRBJ2-7; V: TRBV20-1; D: -
CDR3: CAMDQGSGLSTDTQYF; DNA: TGTGCCATGGATCAAGGCAGCGGTTTAAGCACAGATACGCAGTATTTT; size: few; J: TRBJ2-3; V: TRBV30; D: -
CDR3: CASKKVGSYNEQFF; DNA: TGTGCCAGCAAGAAGGTCGGGAGCTACAATGAGCAGTTCTTC; size: many; J: TRBJ2-1; V: TRBV6-2/TRBV6-3; D: -
CDR3: CASSLDGETQYF; DNA: TGCGCCAGCAGCTTGGACGGGGAGACCCAGTACTTC; size: many; J: TRBJ2-5; V: TRBV5-1; D: -
CDR3: CASSFDGGAYEQYF; DNA: TGTGCCAGCAGTTTTGACGGGGGGGCCTACGAGCAGTACTTC; size: few; J: TRBJ2-7; V: TRBV12-3/TRBV12-4; D: TRBD2
CDR3: CASSQVGGSDYGYTF; DNA: TGTGCCAGCAGCCAAGTCGGGGGGTCGGACTATGGCTACACCTTC; size: once; J: TRBJ1-2; V: TRBV14; D: -
CDR3: CASNPGSTEAFF; DNA: TGTGCCAGCAATCCGGGGTCCACTGAAGCTTTCTTT; size: -; J: TRBJ1-1; V: TRBV7-9; D: -
CDR3: CSAGGARAEAFF; DNA: TGCAGTGCTGGGGGGGCGAGGGCTGAAGCTTTCTTT; size: -; J: TRBJ1-1; V: TRBV20-1; D: -
CDR3: CASSDLAGGPQETQYF; DNA: TGTGCCAGCAGTGACCTAGCGGGGGGTCCCCAAGAGACCCAGTACTTC; size: -; J: TRBJ2-5; V: TRBV12-3/TRBV12-4; D: TRBD2
CDR3: CASSLIVDSSYEQYF; DNA: TGTGCCAGCAGCTTAATTGTGGACAGCTCCTACGAGCAGTACTTC; size: many; J: TRBJ2-7; V: TRBV7-2; D: -
CDR3: CASSLVPGTDTQYF; DNA: TGTGCCAGCAGCTTAGTCCCCGGGACAGATACGCAGTATTTT; size: -; J: TRBJ2-3; V: TRBV11-2; D: -
CDR3: CASSEQGLDTQYF; DNA: TGTGCCAGCAGTGAACAGGGATTAGATACGCAGTATTTT; size: once; J: TRBJ2-3; V: TRBV6-1; D: -
CDR3: CASSYGQGRSEKLFF; DNA: TGTGCCAGCAGTTACGGACAGGGGAGGAGTGAAAAACTGTTTTTT; size: few; J: TRBJ1-4; V: TRBV27; D: TRBD1
CDR3: CASSYGQGWNEQFF; DNA: TGTGCCAGCAGCTACGGACAGGGCTGGAATGAGCAGTTCTTC; size: -; J: TRBJ2-1; V: TRBV7-9; D: TRBD1
CDR3: CAISGTNEQYF; DNA: TGTGCCATCAGTGGAACGAACGAGCAGTACTTC; size: -; J: TRBJ2-7; V: TRBV10-3; D: -
CDR3: CASSLDGPPREKLFF; DNA: TGTGCCAGCAGCTTAGACGGACCCCCAAGGGAAAAACTGTTTTTT; size: -; J: TRBJ1-4; V: TRBV7-9; D: -
CDR3: CASRNSGGYEQYF; DNA: TGTGCCAGCAGAAACAGTGGAGGTTACGAGCAGTACTTC; size: -; J: TRBJ2-7; V: TRBV12-3/TRBV12-4; D: -
CDR3: CAWKQGYGYTF; DNA: TGTGCCTGGAAACAGGGGTATGGCTACACCTTC; size: few; J: TRBJ1-2; V: TRBV30; D: TRBD1
CDR3: CASSLVIGSTGEQYF; DNA: TGTGCCAGCAGCTTAGTGATCGGTTCCACGGGGGAGCAGTACTTC; size: few; J: TRBJ2-7; V: TRBV11-2; D: -
CDR3: CSANRPPGDEQFF; DNA: TGCAGTGCCAACAGACCGCCGGGCGATGAGCAGTTCTTC; size: few; J: TRBJ2-1; V: TRBV20-1; D: -
CDR3: CASSYDPQWDTGELFF; DNA: TGCGCCAGCAGCTATGACCCCCAATGGGACACCGGGGAGCTGTTTTTT; size: -; J: TRBJ2-2; V: TRBV5-1; D: -
CDR3: CASSSDGGSAYNEQFF; DNA: TGCGCCAGCAGCTCCGATGGCGGGAGCGCTTACAATGAGCAGTTCTTC; size: few; J: TRBJ2-1; V: TRBV5-1; D: TRBD2
CDR3: CASSLLEPDEAFF; DNA: TGTGCCAGCAGCTTACTGGAGCCAGACGAAGCTTTCTTT; size: many; J: TRBJ1-1; V: TRBV7-9; D: -
CDR3: CASSLVLAKSNEQFF; DNA: TGCGCCAGCAGCTTGGTCCTAGCGAAGAGCAATGAGCAGTTCTTC; size: few; J: TRBJ2-1; V: TRBV5-1; D: -
CDR3: CATASTGRSNQPQHF; DNA: TGTGCCACAGCCTCGACAGGGAGGAGCAATCAGCCCCAGCATTTT; size: -; J: TRBJ1-5; V: TRBV6-1; D: TRBD1
CDR3: CASSTRQGPDTQYF; DNA: TGTGCCAGCAGCACCCGACAGGGCCCAGATACGCAGTATTTT; size: -; J: TRBJ2-3; V: TRBV7-2; D: TRBD1
CDR3: CASSRGPPSDTQYF; DNA: TGTGCCAGCAGCCGCGGGCCGCCCAGCGATACGCAGTATTTT; size: few; J: TRBJ2-3; V: TRBV6-1; D: -
CDR3: CASSQAPFYEQYF; DNA: TGCGCCAGCAGCCAAGCTCCTTTCTACGAGCAGTACTTC; size: few; J: TRBJ2-7; V: TRBV4-1; D: -
CDR3: CASSSGVAGPETQYF; DNA: TGTGCCAGCAGCTCCGGGGTCGCAGGCCCAGAGACCCAGTACTTC; size: -; J: TRBJ2-5; V: TRBV2; D: -
CDR3: CASSLGGKRSTDTQYF; DNA: TGTGCCAGCAGTTTGGGGGGGAAGCGTAGCACAGATACGCAGTATTTT; size: -; J: TRBJ2-3; V: TRBV12-3/TRBV12-4; D: TRBD2
CDR3: CASSMELADNEQFF; DNA: TGTGCCAGTAGTATGGAGCTAGCGGACAATGAGCAGTTCTTC; size: -; J: TRBJ2-1; V: TRBV19; D: TRBD2
CDR3: CASSLEASGGTLNIQYF; DNA: TGTGCCAGCAGTTTAGAGGCTAGCGGGGGAACTTTAAACATTCAGTACTTC; size: -; J: TRBJ2-4; V: TRBV12-3/TRBV12-4; D: TRBD2
CDR3: CASSVRGDRGPNEQFF; DNA: TGTGCCAGCAGTGTCCGCGGGGACAGGGGGCCCAATGAGCAGTTCTTC; size: -; J: TRBJ2-1; V: TRBV6-1; D: TRBD1
CDR3: CASSPKLATSYNEQFF; DNA: TGTGCCAGCAGTCCCAAACTAGCGACATCCTACAATGAGCAGTTCTTC; size: -; J: TRBJ2-1; V: TRBV5-4; D: TRBD2
CDR3: CASSLDLLAGVNIQYF; DNA: TGTGCCAGCAGCTTAGATCTTTTGGCAGGGGTAAACATTCAGTACTTC; size: few; J: TRBJ2-4; V: TRBV11-2; D: -
CDR3: CSVGEGAKNIQYF; DNA: TGCAGCGTTGGGGAGGGGGCCAAAAACATTCAGTACTTC; size: many; J: TRBJ2-4; V: TRBV29-1; D: TRBD2
CDR3: CASSLAQAAHNEQFF; DNA: -; size: few; J: TRBJ2-1; V: TRBV12-3/TRBV12-4; D: -
CDR3: CASSLAGAVSDTQYF; DNA: TGTGCCAGCAGCTTGGCAGGAGCTGTGTCAGATACGCAGTATTTT; size: -; J: TRBJ2-3; V: TRBV5-6; D: -
CDR3: CASSQVQGENTIYF; DNA: TGTGCCAGCAGCCAAGTCCAGGGCGAAAACACCATATATTTT; size: -; J: TRBJ1-3; V: TRBV4-2; D: -
CDR3: CSVEDRTRGIKTQYF; DNA: TGCAGCGTTGAAGATCGAACAAGGGGAATTAAGACCCAGTACTTC; size: -; J: TRBJ2-5; V: TRBV29-1; D: -
CDR3: CASSLARRSHEQYF; DNA: TGCGCCAGCAGCTTGGCCCGGAGGAGCCACGAGCAGTACTTC; size: -; J: TRBJ2-7; V: TRBV5-1; D: -
CDR3: CASSLGANPMNTEAFF; DNA: TGCGCCAGCAGCTTGGGAGCCAACCCTATGAACACTGAAGCTTTCTTT; size: few; J: TRBJ1-1; V: TRBV5-1; D: -
CDR3: CSARRQNRVYEQYF; DNA: TGCAGTGCTAGACGACAGAACCGGGTCTACGAGCAGTACTTC; size: -; J: TRBJ2-7; V: TRBV20-1; D: -
CDR3: CASSLGQLSTDTQYF; DNA: TGTGCCAGCAGTTTAGGCCAGCTGAGCACAGATACGCAGTATTTT; size: -; J: TRBJ2-3; V: TRBV12-3/TRBV12-4; D: -
CDR3: CAIRGSAANTEAFF; DNA: TGTGCCATCAGGGGGTCGGCGGCGAACACTGAAGCTTTCTTT; size: few; J: TRBJ1-1; V: TRBV10-3; D: -
CDR3: CASSMAVNTEAFF; DNA: TGTGCCAGTAGTATGGCCGTGAACACTGAAGCTTTCTTT; size: few; J: TRBJ1-1; V: TRBV19; D: -
CDR3: CASSLDGRYGYTF; DNA: TGCGCCAGCAGCTTGGACGGGAGGTATGGCTACACCTTC; size: -; J: TRBJ1-2; V: TRBV5-1; D: -
CDR3: CASSQNTVLDTQYF; DNA: TGTGCCAGCAGCCAAAATACCGTTTTGGATACGCAGTATTTT; size: few; J: TRBJ2-3; V: TRBV7-9; D: -
CDR3: CASSFDPGQGTGYTF; DNA: TGTGCCAGCAGCTTCGACCCGGGACAGGGTACTGGCTACACCTTC; size: few; J: TRBJ1-2; V: TRBV5-6; D: TRBD1
CDR3: CASSYASANPHETQYF; DNA: TGTGCCAGCAGTTACGCGAGTGCCAACCCTCACGAGACCCAGTACTTC; size: -; J: TRBJ2-5; V: TRBV6-2/TRBV6-3; D: -
CDR3: CASSHPWRQGSYTEAFF; DNA: TGCGCCAGCAGCCATCCCTGGCGACAGGGATCCTACACTGAAGCTTTCTTT; size: few; J: TRBJ1-1; V: TRBV4-1; D: TRBD1
CDR3: CASSLGKTGGTDTQYF; DNA: TGCGCCAGCAGCTTGGGGAAGACAGGGGGAACAGATACGCAGTATTTT; size: -; J: TRBJ2-3; V: TRBV5-1; D: TRBD1
CDR3: CASSLTASGPNTGELFF; DNA: TGCGCCAGCAGCTTGACGGCTAGCGGGCCTAACACCGGGGAGCTGTTTTTT; size: -; J: TRBJ2-2; V: TRBV5-1; D: TRBD2
CDR3: CATSGERAGNQPQHF; DNA: TGTGCCACCAGCGGAGAAAGGGCCGGGAATCAGCCCCAGCATTTT; size: -; J: TRBJ1-5; V: TRBV15; D: -